These 13 T cell receptor beta chains were sequenced from one sample in a study of T cells after posttransplantation cyclophosphamide (dated by TCRdb to 2016 to 2018). What the treatment or condition label conveys for this sample: high-dose cyclophosphamide on days +3 and +4 as single-agent GVHD prophylaxis. PTCy patients received busulfan and fludarabine conditioning, a related or unrelated marrow graft, and cyclophosphamide on days +3 and +4. Libraries were built with the immunoSEQ multiplex PCR assay. Not all clones reach the TCRdb copy of this immuneACCESS table, which keeps in-frame sequences only. Checked studies attribute under half of the gap to unresolved V genes and leave the rest unexplained. Across this sample there are roughly 3,800 clones, with about 81% seen only once. The ten largest make up 18% of the sample. The sample was PBMCs, taken after an allogeneic stem cell transplant with post-transplant cyclophosphamide. The receptors were gathered from a female patient aged 45-60 years who received an allogeneic stem cell transplant from a related donor, was CMV-positive, and had no GVHD. Some T cells may originate with the graft donor following a transplant.

The chain employs TRBV6-1 and TRBJ2-7; a possible D gene is TRBD1 (6 bases). V lost 4 bases to trimming and J lost 1 base, with 8 bases between them. CDR1 is MNHNS, CDR2 SASEGT, per germline. This CDR3 comprises 13 residues. The CDR3 DNA sequence: TGTGCCAGCAGTGCTACAGGGTCCTACGAGCAGTACTTC. Its protein product is CASSATGSYEQYF.

This CDR3 is CATSRRDSWANQPQHF. The CDR3 DNA sequence: TGTGCCACCAGCCGAAGGGACAGCTGGGCTAATCAGCCCCAGCATTTT. V gene TRBV15 combines with J gene TRBJ1-5, with 7 bases that match TRBD1. The CDR3 extends over 16 amino acids. CDR1 and CDR2 (germline): LNHNV, YYDKDF (reference sequence). V shed 5 bases and J 4 bases; nucleotides not matched to a gene: 11.

This rearrangement joins TRBV28 to TRBJ1-5; TRBD1 agrees at 7 bases. CDR3 length: 17 amino acids. Losses at the gene ends were 3 bases for V and 4 bases for J; bases not matched to a gene: 12. Germline CDR1 MDHEN, CDR2 SYDVKM. In DNA form, the CDR3 reads TGTGCCAGCAGTTTGTACAGGGGAAACCCCCCTAATCAGCCCCAGCATTTT. This gives the protein CASSLYRGNPPNQPQHF.

The V call is TRBV5-1, the J call TRBJ1-1, with D maybe TRBD1 (5 bases). The CDR3 spans 15 residues. Per germline, CDR1 SGHRS and CDR2 YFSETQ. With 0 bases removed from V and 2 bases from J, the gap between germline ends came to 11 bases. Written as DNA, the CDR3 is TGCGCCAGCAGCTTGGTTCCCGGGGGTAACACTGAAGCTTTCTTT. As protein: CASSLVPGGNTEAFF. Based on the CDR3 plus reference TRBV5-1 and TRBJ1-1, the full variable domain is KAGVTQTPRYLIKTRGQQVTLSCSPISGHRSVSWYQQTPGQGLQFLFEYFSETQRNKGNFPGRFSGRQFSNSRSEMNVSTLELGDSALYLCASSLVPGGNTEAFFGQGTRLTVV.

The chain links TRBV19 to TRBJ2-7, with TRBD2 identical over 13 bases. This CDR3 has 17 residues. Trimming took 3 bases from V and 2 from J; bases not matched to a gene: 7. Germline CDR1 LNHDA, CDR2 SQIVND (reference sequence). CDR3 coding DNA: TGTGCCAGTAGTATCGTCGGACTAGCGGGGGACCCCTACGAGCAGTACTTC. Amino acid sequence: CASSIVGLAGDPYEQYF.

The gene calls are TRBV11-2 and TRBJ1-2; 8 nucleotides align to TRBD1. This CDR3 has 14 amino acids. Germline values: CDR1 SGHAT, CDR2 FQNNGV. With 5 bases clipped from V and 5 bases from J, the junction kept 7 bases outside the gene matches. This chain's CDR3 is CASSRGTGGYGYTF. CDR3 nucleotide sequence: TGTGCCAGCAGCCGCGGGACAGGAGGGTATGGCTACACCTTC. The full variable domain, completed using reference TRBV11-2 and TRBJ1-2, is EAGVAQSPRYKIIEKRQSVAFWCNPISGHATLYWYQQILGQGPKLLIQFQNNGVVDDSQLPKDRFSAERLKGVDSTLKIQPAKLEDSAVYLCASSRGTGGYGYTFGSGTRLTVV.

The chain joins TRBV7-2 to TRBJ2-3; TRBD2 matches at 14 bases. Germline assignment: CDR1 SGHTA and CDR2 FQGNSA. The trim removed 1 base at V and 5 bases at J, leaving 11 bases unmatched. The CDR3 runs to 19 residues. CDR3 bases: TGTGCCAGCAGCTTAGGGGGTCCGGGACTAGCGGGAGAGAGAGATACGCAGTATTTT. Residues: CASSLGGPGLAGERDTQYF.

CDR3 sequence reads: CASSLRDSYEQYF. In nucleotides, the CDR3 is TGTGCCAGCAGTTTGCGGGATTCCTACGAGCAGTACTTC. J is TRBJ2-7 and V is TRBV27; perhaps TRBD2 as D (6 bases). Trimming removed 3 bases from V and 1 base from J, with 7 bases in between. CDR1 and CDR2 (germline): MNHEY, SMNVEV (reference sequence). This CDR3 region has 13 residues.

The CDR3 reads CSARMGYEQYF. The CDR3 DNA follows: TGCAGTGCTAGAATGGGCTACGAGCAGTACTTC. This rearrangement joins TRBV20-1 to TRBJ2-5; D is ambiguous. The J call may not be correct, given that the DNA end is closer to TRBJ2-7. CDR1 and CDR2 from the germline V gene are DFQATT and SNEGSKA (reference sequence). The CDR3 runs 11 residues.

The chain carries TRBV5-4 and TRBJ2-7, with a weak D call TRBD2 (6 bases). V lost 0 bases and J lost 6, with 10 bases in between. The CDR3 is 13 amino acids. In germline, CDR1 is SGHNT, CDR2 YYREEE (reference sequence). The CDR3 sequence: CASSLGRGGEQYF. Written as DNA, the CDR3 is TGTGCCAGCAGCTTGGGCCGGGGAGGCGAGCAGTACTTC.

This chain uses TRBV15 with TRBJ1-5; 10 bases agree with TRBD1. Germline loops: CDR1 LNHNV, CDR2 YYDKDF (reference sequence). The CDR3 runs 16 residues. Trimming took 1 base from V and 5 from J; bases not matched to a gene: 5. CDR3 protein: CATSRGRQGADQPQHF. The CDR3 bases are TGTGCCACCAGCAGAGGGAGACAGGGGGCTGATCAGCCCCAGCATTTT.

The chain couples TRBV14 to TRBJ1-2, with 7 bases fitting TRBD1. This CDR3 is built from 18 residues. Germline trimming cut 1 base from V and 2 bases from J; bases unmatched to any gene: 13. CDR1 SGHDN and CDR2 FVKESK come from the germline V gene. This CDR3 is CASSQGLSEGQENYGYTF. CDR3 DNA: TGTGCCAGCAGCCAAGGGTTGAGCGAAGGACAGGAAAACTATGGCTACACCTTC.

This clone showed up just a few times. This rearrangement joins TRBV28 to TRBJ1-3; D is unresolved. This CDR3 region has 14 residues. Germline loops: CDR1 MDHEN, CDR2 SYDVKM. V lost 6 bases to trimming and J lost 1 base, with 10 bases between them. CDR3: CASRGRRSGNTIYF. The CDR3 nucleotides read TGTGCCAGCAGGGGCAGGAGGTCTGGAAACACCATATATTTT. The complete variable domain, with remaining parts taken from reference TRBV28 and TRBJ1-3, reads DVKVTQSSRYLVKRTGEKVFLECVQDMDHENMFWYRQDPGLGLRLIYFSYDVKMKEKGDIPEGYSVSREKKERFSLILESASTNQTSMYLCASRGRRSGNTIYFGEGSWLTVV.